Sequencing of this TCR beta chain was carried out in a study of blood T cell repertoires in COVID-19. Data came from immunoSEQ multiplex PCR; TCRdb stores just in-frame clones and leaves some out. The sample contains 200,000 to 250,000 clones, roughly 84% of which appear only once. This CDR3 is built from 13 residues. Germline V gene lookup returns CDR1 SGHDT and CDR2 YYEEEE. Trimming took 0 bases from V and 7 from J; bases not matched to a gene: 3. This TCR was recovered from a woman older than 75 with acute or convalescent COVID-19. The chain couples TRBV5-6 to TRBJ1-2; 7 positions match TRBD1. Sequencing was done on a sample of peripheral blood. In DNA, the CDR3 is TGTGCCAGCAGCTTGGGAGGGGGCGTTGGCTACACCTTC. This sequence encodes CASSLGGGVGYTF.